The T cell receptor beta chain under discussion was sequenced for a study of OX40 agonist ivuxolimab in advanced cancers. About the study: Ivuxolimab, an agonist antibody against OX40 (CD134), was given to patients. Three patients, one with hepatocellular carcinoma and two with cutaneous melanoma, responded partially. Every 2 weeks, patients got intravenous ivuxolimab at one of six dose levels (0.01-10 mg/kg). Study-wide results and caveats: Dosing at 0.1 to 3.0 mg/kg was accompanied by clonal expansion of CD4+ and CD8+ blood T cells by week 6.

Comments on this clone: Antigen: not known.

Germline CDR1 reads SGHDT; CDR2 reads YYEEEE. The CDR3 spans 12 residues. Trimming at V came to 4 bases and at J to 14 bases, leaving 10 bases not matched to a gene. The assay was immunoSEQ multiplex PCR, and TCRdb's table has in-frame clones only and misses some. The table lists tens of thousands of clones, around 91% of them singletons. The sequenced sample was CD4+ or CD8+ T cells sorted from blood, obtained in a trial of the OX40 agonist ivuxolimab. This receptor was obtained from an adult with an advanced solid tumor such as melanoma, head and neck, liver or kidney cancer. This chain uses TRBV5-6 with TRBJ1-2; 8 bases map to TRBD1. CDR3 sequence (DNA): TGTGCCAGCAGCCGGGGACAGGAGGACTCTACCTTC. Its translation: CASSRGQEDSTF. Using reference TRBV5-6 and TRBJ1-2 for the parts outside the CDR3, the full variable domain is DAGVTQSPTHLIKTRGQQVTLRCSPKSGHDTVSWYQQALGQGPQFIFQYYEEEERQRGNFPDRFSGHQFPNYSSELNVNALLLGDSALYLCASSRGQEDSTFGSGTRLTVV.